These 5 T cell receptor beta chains were sequenced from one sample in a study of siplizumab effects on memory and regulatory T cells. TCRdb's table, derived via immunoSEQ multiplex PCR, lists solely in-frame clones and lacks some. The data contain about 100,000 clones, about 90% of them seen just once; the ten biggest clones take up less than 0.85%. Material for sequencing was Tregs sorted from blood. The receptors originated from a human donor in good health.

V usage is TRBV20-1 and J usage is TRBJ1-1; 7 positions agree with TRBD1. Germline assignment: CDR1 DFQATT and CDR2 SNEGSKA (reference sequence). This CDR3 is 10 amino acids long. V was pared by 6 bases and J by 11 bases, with 6 bases of the junction left unmatched. The CDR3 here is CSATDREAFF. CDR3 sequence (DNA): TGCAGTGCCACAGACAGGGAGGCTTTCTTT.

The chain's CDR3 is CASSDLASGRPGAKNIQYF. CDR3 nucleotides: TGTGCCAGCAGCGACCTCGCTAGCGGGAGGCCGGGAGCCAAAAACATTCAGTACTTC. This chain joins TRBV21-1 and TRBJ2-4; the table assigns TRBD2, which was not confirmed against the DNA. TRBV21-1 is annotated as a pseudogene. This CDR3 contains 19 residues.

The chain is built from TRBV30 and TRBJ2-1; 10 bases map to TRBD2. The CDR3 spans 16 residues. After removal of 5 bases from V and 2 bases from J, the junction contained 9 bases not matched to a gene. The V gene's germline CDR1 is GTSNPN and CDR2 SVGIG (reference sequence). The CDR3 DNA reads TGTGCCTGGGTTCCTAGCGGGAGAGGAGCCTACAATGAGCAGTTCTTC. Protein sequence: CAWVPSGRGAYNEQFF.

This clone showed up just once. The chain is built from TRBV7-2 and TRBJ1-5, with 7 bases fitting TRBD1. V lost 5 bases to trimming and J lost 5 bases; unmatched junction nucleotides: 9. The CDR3 is 15 amino acids. Per germline, CDR1 SGHTA and CDR2 FQGNSA. CDR3 amino acids: CASSQHRGGDQPQHF. The DNA for the CDR3 is TGTGCCAGCAGCCAACACAGGGGAGGGGATCAGCCCCAGCATTTT.

In DNA form, the CDR3 reads TGTGCCAGCTCACCACCGACCCGACAGCGTAAAGAGACCCAGTACTTC. Its translation is CASSPPTRQRKETQYF. The J gene is TRBJ2-5, the V gene TRBV18, with D possibly TRBD1 on 5 matching bases. V was trimmed by 0 bases and J by 3 bases, leaving 14 bases between them. Germline CDR1 reads KGHSH; CDR2 reads LQKENI. CDR3 length: 16 amino acids.